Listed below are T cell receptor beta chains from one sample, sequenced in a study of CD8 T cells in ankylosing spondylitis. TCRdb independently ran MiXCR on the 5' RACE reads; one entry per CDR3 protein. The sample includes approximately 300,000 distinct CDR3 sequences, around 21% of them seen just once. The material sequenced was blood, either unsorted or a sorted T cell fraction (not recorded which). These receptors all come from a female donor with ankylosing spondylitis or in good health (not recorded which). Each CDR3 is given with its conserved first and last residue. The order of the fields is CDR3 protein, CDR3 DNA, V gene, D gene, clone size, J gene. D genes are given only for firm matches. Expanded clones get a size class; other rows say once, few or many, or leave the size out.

CDR3 protein: CASQGLAATGELFF
CDR3 DNA: TGCGCCAGCCAAGGACTAGCAGCCACCGGGGAGCTGTTTTTT
V gene: TRBV5-1
D gene: TRBD2
clone size: NA
J gene: TRBJ2-2

CDR3 protein: CAGRTSNEQFF
CDR3 DNA: TGTGCGGGTCGGACCAGCAATGAGCAGTTCTTC
V gene: TRBV7-8
D gene: NA
clone size: NA
J gene: TRBJ2-1

CDR3 protein: CASSLEVAGWNEQFF
CDR3 DNA: TGTGCCAGCAGCTTGGAGGTAGCGGGATGGAATGAGCAGTTCTTC
V gene: TRBV5-4
D gene: TRBD2
clone size: NA
J gene: TRBJ2-1

CDR3 protein: CASSLTLAGVGGKTETQYF
CDR3 DNA: TGTGCCAGCAGCTTAACCCTAGCGGGAGTGGGAGGGAAGACGGAGACCCAGTACTTC
V gene: TRBV7-7
D gene: TRBD2
clone size: NA
J gene: TRBJ2-5

CDR3 protein: CASSAERRRNSPLHF
CDR3 DNA: TGTGCCAGCAGCGCCGAAAGACGGCGGAATTCACCCCTCCACTTT
V gene: TRBV7-2
D gene: NA
clone size: NA
J gene: TRBJ1-6

CDR3 protein: CASSPLRGRGTGELFF
CDR3 DNA: TGCGCCAGCAGCCCTCTTCGGGGTAGGGGAACCGGGGAGCTGTTTTTT
V gene: TRBV5-1
D gene: NA
clone size: NA
J gene: TRBJ2-2

CDR3 protein: CASSLRSLSYEQYF
CDR3 DNA: TGTGCCAGCAGCCTGAGGTCCCTCTCCTACGAGCAGTACTTC
V gene: TRBV11-2
D gene: NA
clone size: NA
J gene: TRBJ2-7

CDR3 protein: CASSEGQSYEQYF
CDR3 DNA: TGTGCCAGCAGCGAGGGACAGTCCTACGAGCAGTACTTC
V gene: TRBV9
D gene: TRBD1
clone size: few
J gene: TRBJ2-7

CDR3 protein: CASSYEGTVYNEQFF
CDR3 DNA: TGTGCCAGCAGTTACGAGGGGACAGTGTACAATGAGCAGTTCTTC
V gene: TRBV6-5
D gene: TRBD1
clone size: few
J gene: TRBJ2-1

CDR3 protein: CSARPGGPYYEQYF
CDR3 DNA: TGCAGTGCCCGGCCGGGGGGACCGTACTACGAGCAGTACTTC
V gene: TRBV20-1
D gene: TRBD2
clone size: NA
J gene: TRBJ2-7

CDR3 protein: CSARRTAEQFF
CDR3 DNA: TGCAGTGCTCGAAGGACAGCCGAGCAGTTCTTC
V gene: TRBV20-1
D gene: NA
clone size: few
J gene: TRBJ2-1

CDR3 protein: CASSQEERTTNEKLFF
CDR3 DNA: TGCGCCAGCAGCCAAGAGGAAAGGACAACTAATGAAAAACTGTTTTTT
V gene: TRBV4-3
D gene: NA
clone size: few
J gene: TRBJ1-4

CDR3 protein: CASRTVGMNTEAFF
CDR3 DNA: TGTGCCAGCAGGACAGTTGGGATGAACACTGAAGCTTTCTTT
V gene: TRBV12-3/TRBV12-4
D gene: NA
clone size: few
J gene: TRBJ1-1

CDR3 protein: CSVERWTPRTSYNEQFF
CDR3 DNA: TGCAGCGTTGAAAGGTGGACACCAAGGACCTCCTACAATGAGCAGTTCTTC
V gene: TRBV29-1
D gene: NA
clone size: NA
J gene: TRBJ2-1

CDR3 protein: CASSHYRDYPTDTQYF
CDR3 DNA: TGTGCCAGCAGCCACTACCGGGACTACCCCACAGATACGCAGTATTTT
V gene: TRBV14
D gene: TRBD2
clone size: NA
J gene: TRBJ2-3

CDR3 protein: CASSPLTSADNEQFF
CDR3 DNA: TGTGCCAGCTCACCCCTCACTAGCGCGGACAATGAGCAGTTCTTC
V gene: TRBV18
D gene: TRBD2
clone size: NA
J gene: TRBJ2-1

CDR3 protein: CASSYTGPGSPLHF
CDR3 DNA: TGTGCCAGCAGTTACACGGGGCCTGGATCACCCCTCCACTTT
V gene: TRBV6-5
D gene: NA
clone size: NA
J gene: TRBJ1-6

CDR3 protein: CASRRGRGLWGYTF
CDR3 DNA: TGTGCCAGCAGAAGAGGCAGGGGGTTATGGGGCTACACCTTC
V gene: TRBV27
D gene: TRBD1
clone size: NA
J gene: TRBJ1-2

CDR3 protein: CASSLDLGSSYNEQFF
CDR3 DNA: TGTGCCAGTAGTCTAGACTTGGGTAGCTCCTACAATGAGCAGTTCTTC
V gene: TRBV19
D gene: NA
clone size: NA
J gene: TRBJ2-1

CDR3 protein: CASSDSRGDEQFF
CDR3 DNA: TGTGCCAGCAGTGACTCCCGGGGCGATGAGCAGTTCTTC
V gene: TRBV6-4
D gene: NA
clone size: few
J gene: TRBJ2-1

CDR3 protein: CAIRLASYNEQFF
CDR3 DNA: TGTGCCATCAGGCTCGCGTCCTACAATGAGCAGTTCTTC
V gene: TRBV10-3
D gene: NA
clone size: NA
J gene: TRBJ2-1

CDR3 protein: CSGREGPRGIQYF
CDR3 DNA: TGCAGTGGGCGGGAGGGCCCCAGGGGCATTCAGTACTTC
V gene: TRBV20-1
D gene: TRBD2
clone size: NA
J gene: TRBJ2-4

CDR3 protein: CASSPDGRNSPLHF
CDR3 DNA: TGCGCCAGCAGCCCCGACGGGAGAAATTCACCCCTCCACTTT
V gene: TRBV4-3
D gene: NA
clone size: NA
J gene: TRBJ1-6

CDR3 protein: CASRAGETQYF
CDR3 DNA: TGTGCCAGCAGGGCCGGAGAGACCCAGTACTTC
V gene: TRBV12-3/TRBV12-4
D gene: NA
clone size: many
J gene: TRBJ2-5

CDR3 protein: CASSFGVSGSYEQYF
CDR3 DNA: TGCGCCAGCAGCTTTGGGGTGTCCGGCTCCTACGAGCAGTACTTC
V gene: TRBV5-1
D gene: NA
clone size: NA
J gene: TRBJ2-7

CDR3 protein: CASSPIAGAYNEQFF
CDR3 DNA: TGTGCCAGCAGTCCAATAGCGGGAGCGTACAATGAGCAGTTCTTC
V gene: TRBV12-3/TRBV12-4
D gene: TRBD2
clone size: few
J gene: TRBJ2-1

CDR3 protein: CASSPRLAEYSGANVLTF
CDR3 DNA: TGTGCCAGCAGCCCAAGACTAGCGGAGTACTCTGGGGCCAACGTCCTGACTTTC
V gene: TRBV11-1
D gene: TRBD2
clone size: NA
J gene: TRBJ2-6

CDR3 protein: CASSLRQSSYNEQFF
CDR3 DNA: TGCGCCAGCAGCTTGCGGCAGAGCTCCTACAATGAGCAGTTCTTC
V gene: TRBV5-1
D gene: NA
clone size: many
J gene: TRBJ2-1

CDR3 protein: CASSLQHRGWDTQYF
CDR3 DNA: TGTGCCAGCAGCTTACAGCACAGGGGATGGGATACGCAGTATTTT
V gene: TRBV7-2
D gene: TRBD1
clone size: few
J gene: TRBJ2-3

CDR3 protein: CASSLSQATQYF
CDR3 DNA: TGTGCCAGCAGCTTATCCCAGGCGACCCAGTACTTC
V gene: TRBV7-2
D gene: NA
clone size: few
J gene: TRBJ2-5

CDR3 protein: CASSLDGYTF
CDR3 DNA: TGTGCCAGCAGTTTAGATGGCTACACCTTC
V gene: TRBV12-3/TRBV12-4
D gene: NA
clone size: many
J gene: TRBJ1-2

CDR3 protein: CASSYGNIQYF
CDR3 DNA: TGTGCCAGCAGTTATGGGAACATTCAGTACTTC
V gene: TRBV6-2/TRBV6-3
D gene: NA
clone size: NA
J gene: TRBJ2-4

CDR3 protein: CAWSVLEDTQYF
CDR3 DNA: TGTGCCTGGAGTGTACTAGAAGATACGCAGTATTTT
V gene: TRBV30
D gene: NA
clone size: few
J gene: TRBJ2-3

CDR3 protein: CASGFLAGIEQFF
CDR3 DNA: TGTGCCAGCGGGTTCTTAGCGGGAATTGAGCAGTTCTTC
V gene: TRBV2
D gene: TRBD2
clone size: few
J gene: TRBJ2-1

CDR3 protein: CASRMRAGASTDTQYF
CDR3 DNA: TGTGCCAGCAGGATGAGAGCGGGAGCCTCCACAGATACGCAGTATTTT
V gene: TRBV6-1
D gene: TRBD2
clone size: NA
J gene: TRBJ2-3

CDR3 protein: CSAGWGSGETQYF
CDR3 DNA: TGCAGTGCCGGGTGGGGGTCGGGGGAGACCCAGTACTTC
V gene: TRBV20-1
D gene: NA
clone size: few
J gene: TRBJ2-5

CDR3 protein: CASSVAGVKADTQYF
CDR3 DNA: TGTGCCAGCAGCGTAGCGGGAGTTAAGGCAGATACGCAGTATTTT
V gene: TRBV9
D gene: NA
clone size: NA
J gene: TRBJ2-3

CDR3 protein: CASSPTASPTTEAFF
CDR3 DNA: TGTGCCAGCAGCCCGACAGCGTCCCCGACGACTGAAGCTTTCTTT
V gene: TRBV7-2
D gene: NA
clone size: NA
J gene: TRBJ1-1

CDR3 protein: CASSWTGTATEAFF
CDR3 DNA: TGTGCCAGCAGTTGGACCGGGACGGCGACTGAAGCTTTCTTT
V gene: TRBV11-2
D gene: NA
clone size: many
J gene: TRBJ1-1

CDR3 protein: CASRETGVGVDEQFF
CDR3 DNA: TGTGCCAGCAGAGAAACAGGGGTCGGGGTCGATGAGCAGTTCTTC
V gene: TRBV7-2
D gene: TRBD1
clone size: NA
J gene: TRBJ2-1

CDR3 protein: CASRKQGNRGDTQYF
CDR3 DNA: TGTGCCAGCAGGAAACAGGGTAATCGAGGAGATACGCAGTATTTT
V gene: TRBV6-1
D gene: NA
clone size: few
J gene: TRBJ2-3

CDR3 protein: CATSRDGGVYEQYF
CDR3 DNA: TGTGCCACCAGCAGAGATGGTGGGGTTTACGAGCAGTACTTC
V gene: TRBV15
D gene: NA
clone size: few
J gene: TRBJ2-7

CDR3 protein: CAISDGAGNQPQHF
CDR3 DNA: TGTGCCATCAGTGACGGGGCTGGCAATCAGCCCCAGCATTTT
V gene: TRBV10-3
D gene: NA
clone size: many
J gene: TRBJ1-5

CDR3 protein: CASSPRGGRTGELFF
CDR3 DNA: TGTGCCAGCAGCCCGCGAGGAGGGCGCACCGGGGAGCTGTTTTTT
V gene: TRBV7-8
D gene: NA
clone size: NA
J gene: TRBJ2-2

CDR3 protein: CASSPRVVGRYNEQFF
CDR3 DNA: TGTGCCAGCAGCCCACGCGTGGTAGGGCGATACAATGAGCAGTTCTTC
V gene: TRBV5-5
D gene: NA
clone size: many
J gene: TRBJ2-1

CDR3 protein: CASSLTQGYEQFF
CDR3 DNA: TGTGCTAGCAGCTTAACACAGGGCTATGAGCAGTTCTTC
V gene: TRBV7-7
D gene: NA
clone size: few
J gene: TRBJ2-1

CDR3 protein: CASSYREANVLTF
CDR3 DNA: TGCGCCAGCAGCTACAGGGAAGCCAACGTCCTGACTTTC
V gene: TRBV5-1
D gene: NA
clone size: NA
J gene: TRBJ2-6

CDR3 protein: CSAKIAAYSNQPQHF
CDR3 DNA: TGCAGTGCTAAGATAGCGGCTTATAGCAATCAGCCCCAGCATTTT
V gene: TRBV20-1
D gene: NA
clone size: few
J gene: TRBJ1-5

CDR3 protein: CASTSDRLGYTF
CDR3 DNA: TGTGCCAGCACCTCGGACCGGCTTGGCTACACCTTC
V gene: TRBV7-9
D gene: NA
clone size: NA
J gene: TRBJ1-2

CDR3 protein: CASSYLGTQYF
CDR3 DNA: TGTGCCAGCAGTTACCTGGGGACCCAGTACTTC
V gene: TRBV6-5
D gene: NA
clone size: NA
J gene: TRBJ2-5

CDR3 protein: CASSLAEAFDLNEQFF
CDR3 DNA: TGCGCCAGCAGCTTGGCCGAAGCGTTCGATCTCAATGAGCAGTTCTTC
V gene: TRBV5-1
D gene: NA
clone size: NA
J gene: TRBJ2-1

CDR3 protein: CATSRGAGVPYEQYF
CDR3 DNA: TGTGCCACCAGCAGAGGAGCGGGGGTACCCTACGAGCAGTACTTC
V gene: TRBV15
D gene: TRBD2
clone size: once
J gene: TRBJ2-7

CDR3 protein: CASSQVDNEQFF
CDR3 DNA: TGTGCCAGCTCACAGGTGGACAATGAGCAGTTCTTC
V gene: TRBV18
D gene: NA
clone size: NA
J gene: TRBJ2-1